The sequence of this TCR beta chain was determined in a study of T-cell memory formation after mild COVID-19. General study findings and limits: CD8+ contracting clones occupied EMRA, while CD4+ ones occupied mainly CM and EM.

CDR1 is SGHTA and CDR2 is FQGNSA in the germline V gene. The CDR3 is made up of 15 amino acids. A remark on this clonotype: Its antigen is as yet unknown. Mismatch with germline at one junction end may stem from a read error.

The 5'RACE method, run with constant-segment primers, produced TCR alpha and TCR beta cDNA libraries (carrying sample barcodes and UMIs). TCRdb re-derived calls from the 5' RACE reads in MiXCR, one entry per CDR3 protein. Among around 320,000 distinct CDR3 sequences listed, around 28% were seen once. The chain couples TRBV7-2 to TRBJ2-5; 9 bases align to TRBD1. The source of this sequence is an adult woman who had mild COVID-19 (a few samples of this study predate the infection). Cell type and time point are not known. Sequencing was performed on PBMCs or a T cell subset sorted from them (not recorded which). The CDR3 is CASSVRQGGYPSVGF. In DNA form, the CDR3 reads TGTGCCAGCAGCGTTAGACAGGGGGGCTACCCCAGTGTAGGGTTC.